The clone carrying this T cell receptor beta chain was seen repeatedly, ten times or more. The antigen remains undetermined. Germline V CDR1 and CDR2: MNHEY, SMNVEV (reference sequence). CDR3 length equals 14 residues. The V and J ends lost 4 bases and 1 base, in that order; junction bases with no gene match: 4. Transcripts of RNA were the source for amplifying TCR beta CDR3 regions. Second-round multiplex PCR came after first-round RT-PCR with HTBI primers. TCRdb ran MiXCR on the multiplex PCR reads and lists one entry per CDR3 protein. This sample has some 390,000 distinct CDR3 sequences, with about a sixth found just once. Moderately to severely active ophthalmopathy under 3 months, CAS at least 3, NOSPECS at least 4. Other autoimmune diseases, uncontrolled infections, pregnancy or lactation excluded patients from enrollment. The data were taken from a study of Graves' ophthalmopathy and Graves' hyperthyroidism. Study-wide results and limits: Blood also held most thyroid clonotypes expanded above 0.001 frequency.

The chain has TRBV27 and TRBJ2-7; 7 bases agree with TRBD1. Material: peripheral blood. This clonotype was sampled from a woman aged 18-29 years with Graves' ophthalmopathy. CDR3 loop: CASSWDSRSYEQYF. The CDR3 DNA follows: TGTGCCAGCAGTTGGGACAGCAGATCCTACGAGCAGTACTTC.